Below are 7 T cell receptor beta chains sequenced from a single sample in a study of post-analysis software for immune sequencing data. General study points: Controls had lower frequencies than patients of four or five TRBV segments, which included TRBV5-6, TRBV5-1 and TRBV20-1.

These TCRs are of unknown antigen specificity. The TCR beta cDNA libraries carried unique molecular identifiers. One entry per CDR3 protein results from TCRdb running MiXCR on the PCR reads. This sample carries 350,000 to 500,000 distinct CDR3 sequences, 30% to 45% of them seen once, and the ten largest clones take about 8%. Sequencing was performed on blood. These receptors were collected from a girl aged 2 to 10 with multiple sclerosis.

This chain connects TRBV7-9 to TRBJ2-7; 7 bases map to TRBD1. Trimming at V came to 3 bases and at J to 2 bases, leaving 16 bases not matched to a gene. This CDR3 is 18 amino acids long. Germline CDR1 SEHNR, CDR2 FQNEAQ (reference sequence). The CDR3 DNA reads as TGTGCCAGCAGCTTTAGAGTGGGACAGATACCTTATACCTACGAGCAGTACTTC. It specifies CASSFRVGQIPYTYEQYF. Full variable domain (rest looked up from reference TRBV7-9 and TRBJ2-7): DTGVSQNPRHKITKRGQNVTFRCDPISEHNRLYWYRQTLGQGPEFLTYFQNEAQLEKSRLLSDRFSAERPKGSFSTLEIQRTEQGDSAMYLCASSFRVGQIPYTYEQYFGPGTRLTVT.

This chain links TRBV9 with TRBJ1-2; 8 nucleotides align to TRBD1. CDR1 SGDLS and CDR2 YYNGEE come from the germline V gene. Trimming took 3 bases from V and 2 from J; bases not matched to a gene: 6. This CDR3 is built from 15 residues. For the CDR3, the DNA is TGTGCCAGCAGCGCCGAGCGACAGGGGAACTATGGCTACACCTTC. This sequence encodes CASSAERQGNYGYTF.

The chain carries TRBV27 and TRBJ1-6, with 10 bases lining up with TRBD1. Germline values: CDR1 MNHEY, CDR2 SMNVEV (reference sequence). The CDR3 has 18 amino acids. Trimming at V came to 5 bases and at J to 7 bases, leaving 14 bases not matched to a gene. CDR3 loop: CASSLYPTDRGLNSPLHF. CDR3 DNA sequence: TGTGCCAGCAGTCTATACCCCACGGACAGGGGGTTGAATTCACCCCTCCACTTT.

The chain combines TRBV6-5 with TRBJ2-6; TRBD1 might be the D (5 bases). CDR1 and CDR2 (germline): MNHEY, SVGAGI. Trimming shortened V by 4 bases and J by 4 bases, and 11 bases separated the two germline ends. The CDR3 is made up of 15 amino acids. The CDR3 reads CASSSRVAGANVLTF. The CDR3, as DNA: TGTGCCAGCAGTTCCAGGGTAGCCGGGGCCAACGTCCTGACTTTC.

The CDR3 bases are TGTGCCAGCTCACCTCCGGGACAGGGGACCGTTACGCAGTACTTC. Residues: CASSPPGQGTVTQYF. The V and J genes are TRBV18 and TRBJ2-7, with 10 nucleotides matching TRBD1. Losses at the gene ends were 3 bases for V and 9 bases for J; bases not matched to a gene: 11. CDR3 length: 15 residues. Germline CDR1 KGHSH, CDR2 LQKENI.

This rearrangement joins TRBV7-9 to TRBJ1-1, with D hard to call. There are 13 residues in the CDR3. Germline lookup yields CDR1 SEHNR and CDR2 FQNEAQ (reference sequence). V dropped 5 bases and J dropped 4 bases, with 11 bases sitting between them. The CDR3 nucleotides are TGTGCCAGCAGCCTTGACCTCCTCACTGAAGCTTTCTTT. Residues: CASSLDLLTEAFF.

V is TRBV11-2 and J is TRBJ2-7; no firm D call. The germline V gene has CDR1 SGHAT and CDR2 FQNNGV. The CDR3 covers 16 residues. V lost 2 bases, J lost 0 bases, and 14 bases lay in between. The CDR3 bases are TGTGCCAGCAGCTTACGAATACCTTCTAGCTCCTACGAGCAGTACTTC. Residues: CASSLRIPSSSYEQYF.